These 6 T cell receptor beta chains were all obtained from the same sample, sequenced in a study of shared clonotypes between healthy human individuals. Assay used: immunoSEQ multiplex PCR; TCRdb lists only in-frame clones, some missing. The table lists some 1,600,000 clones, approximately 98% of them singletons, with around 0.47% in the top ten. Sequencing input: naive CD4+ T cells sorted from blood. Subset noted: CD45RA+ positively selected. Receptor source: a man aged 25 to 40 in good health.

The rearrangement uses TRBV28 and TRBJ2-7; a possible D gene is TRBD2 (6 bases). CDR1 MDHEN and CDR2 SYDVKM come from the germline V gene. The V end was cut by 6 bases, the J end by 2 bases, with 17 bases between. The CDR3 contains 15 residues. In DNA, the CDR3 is TGTGCCAGCAGCGTCCTCGGGCGGGGCACCTACGAGCAGTACTTC. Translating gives CASSVLGRGTYEQYF.

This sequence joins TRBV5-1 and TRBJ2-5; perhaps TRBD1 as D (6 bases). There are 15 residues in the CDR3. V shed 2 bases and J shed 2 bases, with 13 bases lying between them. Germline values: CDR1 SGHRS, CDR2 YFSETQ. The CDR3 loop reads CASSFSGTRQETQYF. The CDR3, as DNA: TGCGCCAGCAGCTTCTCCGGGACAAGGCAAGAGACCCAGTACTTC.

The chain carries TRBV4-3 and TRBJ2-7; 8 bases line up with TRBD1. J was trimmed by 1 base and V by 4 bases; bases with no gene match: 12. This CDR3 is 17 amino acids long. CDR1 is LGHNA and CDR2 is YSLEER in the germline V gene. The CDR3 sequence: CASSRSNTDRDSYEQYF. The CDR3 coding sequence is TGCGCCAGCAGCCGGTCTAACACGGACAGGGATTCCTACGAGCAGTACTTC.

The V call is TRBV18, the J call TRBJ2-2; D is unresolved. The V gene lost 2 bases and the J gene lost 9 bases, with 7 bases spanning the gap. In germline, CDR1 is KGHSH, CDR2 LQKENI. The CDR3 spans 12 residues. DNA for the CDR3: TGTGCCAGCTCACCAACTGCCCGGGAGCTGTTTTTT. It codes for CASSPTARELFF.

The CDR3 nucleotides are TGTGCCAGCAGCTTTCAGGGGTCCTACAATGAGCAGTTCTTC. Protein sequence: CASSFQGSYNEQFF. The genes are TRBV11-2 and TRBJ2-1; maybe TRBD1 (6 bases). Germline V gene lookup returns CDR1 SGHAT and CDR2 FQNNGV. The CDR3 consists of 14 residues. V lost 3 bases, J lost 1 base, and 7 bases lay in between.

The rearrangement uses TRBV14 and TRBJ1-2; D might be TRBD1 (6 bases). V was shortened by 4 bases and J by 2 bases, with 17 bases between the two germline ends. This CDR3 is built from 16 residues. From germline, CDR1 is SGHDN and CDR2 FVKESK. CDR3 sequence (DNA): TGTGCCAGCAGCCCCAACCTGGGGGGCCCAAACTATGGCTACACCTTC. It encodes CASSPNLGGPNYGYTF. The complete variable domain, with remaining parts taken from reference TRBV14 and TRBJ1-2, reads EAGVTQFPSHSVIEKGQTVTLRCDPISGHDNLYWYRRVMGKEIKFLLHFVKESKQDESGMPNNRFLAERTGGTYSTLKVQPAELEDSGVYFCASSPNLGGPNYGYTFGSGTRLTVV.